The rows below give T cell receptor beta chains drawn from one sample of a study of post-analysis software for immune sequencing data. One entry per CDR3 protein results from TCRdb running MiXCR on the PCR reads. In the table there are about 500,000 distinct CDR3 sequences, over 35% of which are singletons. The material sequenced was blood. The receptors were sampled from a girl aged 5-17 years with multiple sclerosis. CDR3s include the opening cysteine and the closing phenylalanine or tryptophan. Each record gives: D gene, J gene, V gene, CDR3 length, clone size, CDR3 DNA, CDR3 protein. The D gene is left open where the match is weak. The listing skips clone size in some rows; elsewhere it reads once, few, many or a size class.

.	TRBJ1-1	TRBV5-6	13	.	TGTGCCAGCAGCTTGGAGCAGAGGACTGAAGCTTTCTTT	CASSLEQRTEAFF
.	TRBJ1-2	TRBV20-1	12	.	TGCAGTGCTAGAGTACGGGACGTAGGCTACACCTTC	CSARVRDVGYTF
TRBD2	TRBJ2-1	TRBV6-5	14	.	TGTGCCAGCAGTTGGCGGGAGCCACACAATGAGCAGTTCTTC	CASSWREPHNEQFF
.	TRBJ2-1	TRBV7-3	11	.	TGTGCCAGAAAAGGGGGCAATGAGCAGTTCTTC	CARKGGNEQFF
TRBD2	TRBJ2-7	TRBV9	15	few	TGTGCCAGCAGCGTAGCTCCTAGCGGATCCTACGAGCAGTACTTC	CASSVAPSGSYEQYF
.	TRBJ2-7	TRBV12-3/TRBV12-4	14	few	TGTGCCAGCAGCCACAGGGGGGGCACCTACGAGCAGTACTTC	CASSHRGGTYEQYF
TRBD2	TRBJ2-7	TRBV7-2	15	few	TGTGCCAGCAGCTTAGGAGGCGGGAGGCCCCTACAGCAGTACTTC	CASSLGGGRPLQQYF
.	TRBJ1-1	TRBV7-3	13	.	TGTGCCAGCAGCTTTACTTCTAGCACTGAAGCTTTCTTT	CASSFTSSTEAFF
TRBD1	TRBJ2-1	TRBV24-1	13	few	TGTGCCACCAGTGATTCGGGGACAGGGATCAAGTTCTTC	CATSDSGTGIKFF
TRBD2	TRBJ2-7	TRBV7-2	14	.	TGTGCCAGCAGCTTACACTCTAGCGGGTACGAGCAGTACTTC	CASSLHSSGYEQYF
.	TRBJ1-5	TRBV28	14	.	TGTGCCAGCAGGGCACAGGCGCCCAATCAGCCCCAGCATTTT	CASRAQAPNQPQHF
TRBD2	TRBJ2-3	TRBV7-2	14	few	TGTGCCAGCAGTACTAGCGGGAGTCAAAATACGCAGTATTTT	CASSTSGSQNTQYF
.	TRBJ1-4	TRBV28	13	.	TGTGCCTGTGGTGATACGGCTAATGAAAAACTGTTTTTT	CACGDTANEKLFF
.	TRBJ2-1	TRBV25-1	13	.	TGTGCCAGCAGTGAATCGGCGGGGAATGAGCAGTTCTTC	CASSESAGNEQFF
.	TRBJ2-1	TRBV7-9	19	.	TGTGCCAGCAGCTTATTCGTTATCGCCGGGACCCTTTCCTACAATGAGCAGTTCTTC	CASSLFVIAGTLSYNEQFF
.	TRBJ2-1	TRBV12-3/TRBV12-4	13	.	TGTGCCAGCAGCCTCCCTAGCGCCCCAAGACAGTTCTTC	CASSLPSAPRQFF
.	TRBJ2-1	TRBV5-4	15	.	TGTGCCAGCAGCCAACAGGCCCTCTCCTACAATGAGCAGTTCTTC	CASSQQALSYNEQFF
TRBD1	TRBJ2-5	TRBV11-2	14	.	TGTGCCAGCAGCTTCGGGACAGGGGGGTGGGAGCAGTACTTC	CASSFGTGGWEQYF
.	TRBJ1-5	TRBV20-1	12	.	TGCAGTGCTACACGCAGGGATCAGCCCCAGCATTTT	CSATRRDQPQHF
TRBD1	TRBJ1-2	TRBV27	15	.	TGTGCCAGCAGTCTAGGGTGGAGGGGGCCCTATGGCTACACCTTC	CASSLGWRGPYGYTF
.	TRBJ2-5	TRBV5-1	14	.	TGCGCCGGCAGCTTGAGTATAGGGAACGGGGAGCAGTACTTC	CAGSLSIGNGEQYF
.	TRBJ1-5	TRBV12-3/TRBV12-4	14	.	TGTGCCAGCACCCCAGGAGTGGGAAATCAGCCCCAGCATTTT	CASTPGVGNQPQHF
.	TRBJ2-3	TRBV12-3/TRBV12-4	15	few	TGTGCCAGCAGTTATGCTAGCGTCAACACAGATACGCAGTATTTT	CASSYASVNTDTQYF
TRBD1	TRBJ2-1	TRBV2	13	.	TGTGCCAATCGGCGGGACAGGGGCAATGAGCAGTTCTTC	CANRRDRGNEQFF
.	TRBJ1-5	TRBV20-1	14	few	TGCAGTGCTAGGGGTCCGCAGTTCAATCAGCCCCAGCATTTT	CSARGPQFNQPQHF